The T cell receptor (beta chain) under discussion was sequenced for a study of T cells in tumors after PD-1 blockade (dated by TCRdb to between 2017 and 2020). Study-wide context: Patients were excluded if they had prior checkpoint blockade, use of systemic immunosuppressants, or recent radiotherapy or other anti-cancer therapy within 4 weeks. Pembrolizumab 200 mg every 3 weeks or cemiplimab 350 mg every 2 weeks was administered to patients. While on anti-PD-1 treatment, some of the patients also continued taking daily vismodegib 150 mg. On average, peripheral blood samples had 95,000 to 140,000 TCR templates (range about 21,000-290,000) and 35,000 to 40,000 unique clonotypes. Paired single-cell RNA and TCR sequencing was done in the study on site-matched tumors from patients with BCC or SCC, both before and after anti-PD-1 therapy. To compare clonotypes in blood versus tumor, bulk TCR sequencing was run on about ten peripheral blood samples drawn from 5 patients. Clinical response was assessed using RECIST version 1.1.

The immunoSEQ platform was used to carry out deep TCRbeta sequencing. On the study's bioinformatics: Only productive rearrangements were exported from the immunoSEQ Analyzer for downstream analysis. T cell phenotypes were assigned to bulk TCRbeta clonotypes by matching the clonotypes to single-cell RNA+TCR-seq clones that had the same TCRbeta sequence. Clone enrichment in tumor was calculated as tumor frequency divided by PBMC frequency from bulk TCR sequencing. TCRs were grouped by GLIPH into specificity groups, defined as clusters of distinct TCRs likely recognizing common antigens via shared CDR3 motifs. TCRdb re-hosts the immuneACCESS table, in-frame sequences only. Its copies lack some clones; in the studies checked, an unresolved V gene accounts for under half of them, and the cause for the rest is not known. V and J calls and clone size are those listed in that table; D and trimming were worked out from the DNA. The sample data list around 50,000 clones, and approximately 75% of these were observed just once. Of the sample, 16% falls within the top ten clones.

CDR1 and CDR2, per the germline V gene (reference sequence), are SEHNR and FQNEAQ. The CDR3 covers 16 residues, taking in both the cysteine and the phenylalanine. The only DNA kept is the CDR3, 48 bases in frame from the first base. Ends trimmed: V by 2 bases, J by 3 bases; bases unmatched to a gene: 8. In the paper's terms, the time point label means: before anti-PD-1 therapy. For bulk TCRbeta sequencing, genomic DNA was extracted from tumor biopsies or peripheral blood, and input amounts ranged from 616 ng to 6,004 ng. Every patient was a poor candidate for surgical resection and had histologically proven advanced or metastatic basal or squamous cell carcinoma. Of the roughly 10 patients in the basal cell carcinoma cohort, several underwent bulk tumor TCR sequencing. Study-wide findings and limitations: Roughly two fifths of tumor TCR clonotypes were detected in blood, and some novel exhausted tumor clones were observed in pre-treatment blood, which was taken as suggesting peripheral recruitment. The source of novel T cell clones was not identified and could include lymphoid organs or rare unexpanded clones within the tumor or its periphery.

With regard to this clone: Its antigen is still unknown. No qualities accompany the bases; no much larger clone lies one base away.

This sample comprised PBMCs, obtained before anti-PD-1 treatment. This sequence originates from a human donor with basal cell carcinoma. The rearrangement joined TRBV7-9 to TRBJ2-5; 8 bases in the junction line up with TRBD1. The sequenced DNA is TGTGCCAGCAGCTTAAGTGGCAGGGGGCCCGAAGAGACCCAGTACTTC. Its amino acids are CASSLSGRGPEETQYF.